These T cell receptor beta chains were read from a single sample in a study of early T cells in non-severe SARS-CoV-2 infection. MiXCR, applied by TCRdb to the 5' RACE reads, yields one record per CDR3 protein. Here the sample spans approximately 50,000 distinct CDR3 sequences, almost 9.5% being singletons. Sequencing input: whole blood. The receptors stem from an adult who was a healthcare worker with PCR-confirmed SARS-CoV-2 infection or an uninfected control (not recorded which). Both conserved end residues are part of each CDR3. The D gene is left open where the match is weak. Where a row states a size, it is once, few, many or the class of an expanded clone; other rows omit it.

>TRBJ2-7|15|TRBD1|.|TRBV15
CATSRDRGRPYEQYF
TGTGCCACCAGCAGAGACAGGGGGCGTCCCTACGAGCAGTACTTC
>TRBJ2-7|15|TRBD1|medium-sized|TRBV7-8
CASSLGQYLRYEQYF
TGTGCCAGCAGCTTGGGACAGTATCTTAGGTACGAGCAGTACTTC
>TRBJ2-1|17|TRBD2|.|TRBV29-1
CSVVGSLSGDPYNEQFF
TGCAGCGTTGTGGGGAGTCTTAGCGGGGACCCCTACAATGAGCAGTTCTTC
>TRBJ1-1|15|TRBD1|.|TRBV7-9
CASNRQGDLRTEAFF
TGTGCCAGCAACCGACAGGGGGATCTTAGGACTGAAGCTTTCTTT
>TRBJ2-3|14|.|.|TRBV3-1
CASSQDPTSDTQYF
TGTGCCAGCAGCCAAGATCCGACCTCAGATACGCAGTATTTT
>TRBJ1-4|16|.|many|TRBV6-5
CASSFRQIATNEKLFF
TGTGCCAGCAGTTTTCGACAGATTGCAACTAATGAAAAACTGTTTTTT
>TRBJ2-2|13|.|few|TRBV13
CASSLYRTGELFF
TGTGCCAGCAGCTTATACAGGACCGGGGAGCTGTTTTTT
>TRBJ2-7|14|.|few|TRBV18
CASSPGQSSYEQYF
TGTGCCAGCTCACCAGGACAGAGCTCCTACGAGCAGTACTTC
>TRBJ2-2|16|.|many|TRBV12-3/TRBV12-4
CASSFASRVYTGELFF
TGTGCCAGCAGTTTCGCAAGCCGAGTTTACACCGGGGAGCTGTTTTTT
>TRBJ2-1|15|.|.|TRBV12-5
CASGLILGTYNEQFF
TGTGCTAGTGGTTTGATTCTAGGAACTTACAATGAGCAGTTCTTC
>TRBJ2-2|12|.|many|TRBV24-1
CATSDFSGELFF
TGTGCCACCAGTGATTTTTCCGGGGAGCTGTTTTTT
>TRBJ1-5|14|.|many|TRBV20-1
CSAIYGQSNQPQHF
TGCAGTGCTATCTACGGACAGAGCAATCAGCCCCAGCATTTT
>TRBJ1-1|11|.|.|TRBV6-2/TRBV6-3
CASSYRTEAFF
TGTGCCAGCAGTTACCGTACTGAAGCTTTCTTT
>TRBJ2-7|14|TRBD1|.|TRBV28
CASSSTGGTYEQYF
TGTGCCAGCAGTTCGACAGGGGGTACCTACGAGCAGTACTTC
>TRBJ2-5|13|.|few|TRBV10-3
CAISGAKRETQYF
TGTGCCATCTCGGGGGCGAAAAGGGAGACCCAGTACTTC
>TRBJ2-7|14|.|many|TRBV7-9
CASSRSGQSYEQYF
TGTGCCAGCAGTCGTAGTGGGCAGTCCTACGAGCAGTACTTC